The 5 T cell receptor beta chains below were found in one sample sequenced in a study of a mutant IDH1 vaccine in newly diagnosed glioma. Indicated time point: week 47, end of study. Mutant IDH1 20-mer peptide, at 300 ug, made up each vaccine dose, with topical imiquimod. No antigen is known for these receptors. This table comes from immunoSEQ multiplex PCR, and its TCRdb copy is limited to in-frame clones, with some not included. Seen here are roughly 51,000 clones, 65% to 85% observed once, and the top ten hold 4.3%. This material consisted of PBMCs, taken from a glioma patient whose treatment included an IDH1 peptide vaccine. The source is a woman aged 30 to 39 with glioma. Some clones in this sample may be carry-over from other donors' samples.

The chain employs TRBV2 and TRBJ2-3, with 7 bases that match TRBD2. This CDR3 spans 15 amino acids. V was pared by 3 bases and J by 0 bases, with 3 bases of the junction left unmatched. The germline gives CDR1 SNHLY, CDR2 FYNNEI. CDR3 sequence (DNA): TGTGCCAGCAGTGAGGGGGGGACTAGCACAGATACGCAGTATTTT. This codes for CASSEGGTSTDTQYF.

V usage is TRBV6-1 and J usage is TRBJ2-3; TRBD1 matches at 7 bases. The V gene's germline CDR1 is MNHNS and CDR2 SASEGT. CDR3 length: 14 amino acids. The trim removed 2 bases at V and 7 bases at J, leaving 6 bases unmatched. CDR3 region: CASSENRGQYTQYF. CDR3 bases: TGTGCCAGCAGTGAAAATAGGGGGCAATATACGCAGTATTTT.

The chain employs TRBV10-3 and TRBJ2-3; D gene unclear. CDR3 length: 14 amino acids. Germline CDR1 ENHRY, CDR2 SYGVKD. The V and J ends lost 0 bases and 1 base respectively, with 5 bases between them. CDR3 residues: CAISESVGTDTQYF. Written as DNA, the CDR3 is TGTGCCATCAGTGAGTCAGTGGGCACAGATACGCAGTATTTT.

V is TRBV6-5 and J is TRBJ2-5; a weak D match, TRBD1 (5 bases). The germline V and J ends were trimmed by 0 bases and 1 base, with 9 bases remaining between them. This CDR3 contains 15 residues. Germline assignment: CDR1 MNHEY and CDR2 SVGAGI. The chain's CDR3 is CASSYSAGRQETQYF. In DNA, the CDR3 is TGTGCCAGCAGTTACTCGGCAGGGCGCCAAGAGACCCAGTACTTC.

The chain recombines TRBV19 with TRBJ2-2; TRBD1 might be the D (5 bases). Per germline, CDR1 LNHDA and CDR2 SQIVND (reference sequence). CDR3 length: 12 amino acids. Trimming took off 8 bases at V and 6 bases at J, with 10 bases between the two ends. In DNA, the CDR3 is TGTGCCAGTGGGGCCGTTTCCGGGGAGCTGTTTTTT. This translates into CASGAVSGELFF.